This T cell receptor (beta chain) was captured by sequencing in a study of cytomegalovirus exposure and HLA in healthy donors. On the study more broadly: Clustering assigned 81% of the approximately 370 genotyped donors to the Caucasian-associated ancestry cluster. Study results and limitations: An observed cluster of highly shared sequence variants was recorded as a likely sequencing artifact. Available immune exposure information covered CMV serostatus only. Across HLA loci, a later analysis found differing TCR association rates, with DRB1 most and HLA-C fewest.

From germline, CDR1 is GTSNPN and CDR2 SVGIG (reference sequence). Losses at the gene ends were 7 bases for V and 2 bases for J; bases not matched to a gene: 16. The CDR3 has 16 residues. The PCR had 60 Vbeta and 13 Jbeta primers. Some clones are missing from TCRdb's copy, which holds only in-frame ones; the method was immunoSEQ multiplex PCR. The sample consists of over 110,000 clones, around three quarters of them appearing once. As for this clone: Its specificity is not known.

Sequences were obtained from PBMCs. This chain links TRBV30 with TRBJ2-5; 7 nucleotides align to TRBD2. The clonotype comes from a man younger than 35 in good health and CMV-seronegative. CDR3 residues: CALRSSQRGPQETQYF. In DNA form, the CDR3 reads TGTGCCTTGCGATCGAGCCAGCGGGGTCCACAAGAGACCCAGTACTTC.